This T cell receptor beta chain was sequenced in a study of cytomegalovirus exposure and HLA in healthy donors (dated by TCRdb to the late 2010s). Some background on the complete study: An earlier analysis of some 600 of the donors reported roughly 300 Gb of sequence data and approximately 120 million unique TCR beta sequences obtained from around 180 million T cells. The study combined high-throughput TCR immunosequencing, statistical association of individual TCRs with disease status, and machine learning to predict cytomegalovirus infection status. Class I and class II HLA loci were covered by the typing at four-digit resolution. In a later genetic analysis, genome-wide SNP genotypes for about three fifths of the 666 donors were used, and that subset was treated as a discovery cohort. All discovery cohort repertoires had been generated on a single sequencing platform. In a later analysis, previously published TCR beta repertoires from 666 donors were re-analyzed and high-resolution HLA genotyping was added so that TCR occurrence patterns could be studied. Four to six DR-DQ haplotypes were handled as single units for association and clustering, since linkage in the cohort was strong. Of the approximately 400 genotyped donors, roughly 85% fell in the genetic ancestry cluster associated with self-reported Caucasian donors. Rather than using new phenotypic data, the later analysis identified candidate immune exposures from TCR beta sequences and from how often those sequences occurred across donors. An early release that covered around 590 HLA-typed donors contained approximately 300 gigabases of sequencing data and tens of millions of unique TCR sequences. The number of typed donors differed by locus: about 620-640 for A, B, C, DRB1 and DQB1; 522 for DQA1; approximately 600 for DPA1; and about 450 for DPB1. The study aimed to test whether cataloging public T cell receptors could reveal signatures of past pathogen exposure. The study profiled the T cell repertoires of 500 to 800 subjects by immunosequencing and related them to cytomegalovirus serostatus. In addition to the first cohort of 666 subjects, a separate validation cohort of around 110 different subjects was used. An earlier analysis of 450 to 750 of the donors used high-throughput TCR beta sequencing to judge whether each TCR beta V gene segment behaved as functional or pseudogenic. Donor age, sex, ethnicity and CMV serostatus were compiled together with the repertoire data. Among some 400 genotyped donors of the cohort, an average of around 250,000 unique TCR beta nucleotide sequences was sequenced per donor, of which about 20% were non-productive. Results and caveats for the whole study, not just this receptor: In a later analysis, the rate of TCR association differed among HLA loci, with DRB1 alleles having the most associated TCRs and HLA-C alleles having the fewest. According to a later analysis, most CMV-associated TCR beta chains appeared to be HLA-restricted, and the HLA associations seemed to be driven largely by CMV exposure. In vitro tests confirmed that a few of the cytomegalovirus-associated TCR beta chains recognize cytomegalovirus antigens. Most TCR sequences were seen in very few donors, while some public TCRs were found in many individuals. The classifier was reported to diagnose cytomegalovirus status with high specificity and sensitivity in both the original and validation cohorts. The study gave a list of under 200 TCR beta chains associated with cytomegalovirus. Linkage disequilibrium might explain the correlated functional status among segregating V segments, but an unknown experimental factor could not be excluded. A further reported finding was that TCR beta sequences accurately predicted the HLA-A and HLA-B alleles for most subjects in the first cohort. Immune exposure information for the cohort was limited to CMV serostatus. Only TCR beta chains were sequenced in this cohort, and the absence of alpha or paired-chain data limited detectable features. When HLA alleles, especially DR and DQ, strongly co-occurred, attributing TCR associations to individual alleles was difficult. In a later analysis, HLA-associated TCR beta chains showed more clonal expansion and lower generation probabilities than non-associated chains that were equally common. Because counts were too low, approximately 18 rarely observed V segments, including chromosome 9 orphons, were excluded from the earlier analysis of 587 of the donors. According to a later genetic analysis, donors in an Asian-associated ancestry cluster had fewer N-insertions in productive TCRs than the approximately 670-donor mean. In a later genetic analysis, a missense DCLRE1C variant was associated with V-gene and J-gene trimming of TCR beta chains, and the association was replicated in an independent cohort. According to the authors, the approach could potentially be generalized to other disease states and immunological phenotypes. A later analysis reported that several top co-occurrence clusters appeared linked to parvovirus B19, influenza, CMV and Epstein-Barr virus. HLA typing was unavailable for some donors at each locus, so association tests used only the typed subset. The presence/absence analyses assumed that sequencing depth was roughly uniform across donors, and that assumption may not be true. A cluster of highly shared sequence variants was judged likely to represent a technical artifact of the sequencing pipeline. Broadly in line with IMGT annotations, most TCR beta V segments showed up in productive rearrangements about 87% or about 30% of the time in an earlier analysis of approximately 600 of the donors. The 87-base-pair reads could not distinguish some IMGT-functional V segments, including TRBV6-2 and TRBV6-3, so those segments were excluded. At a false discovery rate of 0.05, a later analysis linked 15,000 to 20,000 TCR beta sequences to specific HLA alleles.

Turning to this clone: There is no known antigen for this receptor. No base quality values were provided; no much bigger clone lies one nucleotide off.

The cohort consisted of hundreds of healthy bone marrow donors. All cohort members were sampled while nominally healthy, although unrecorded immune exposures were likely present. The donor tested CMV seropositive and was one of the 289 seropositive cohort members. A peripheral blood sample was collected from each donor, and TCR beta sequencing was performed on peripheral blood mononuclear cells. The Qiagen DNeasy Blood Extraction Kit was used to extract genomic DNA from the blood cell samples. In the germline V gene, CDR1 corresponds to MNHEY and CDR2 to SVGAGI. Trimming at the junction amounts to 10 bases on V and 8 bases on J, and the germline ends lie 15 bases apart. From its cysteine to its phenylalanine, the CDR3 spans 12 amino acids. Left in the record is the CDR3 DNA by itself, 36 bases read in frame from the first base. Library generation was performed with the immunoSEQ multiplex PCR assay. For the multiplex PCR, a mixture combining 60 forward primers for TCR Vbeta segments and 13 reverse primers for TCR Jbeta segments was used. The CDR3 region of rearranged TCR beta genes was amplified from genomic DNA by a multiplex PCR assay. Amplified TCR beta libraries were sequenced as 87-base-pair reads on the Illumina HiSeq System. The authors' analysis ran thus. Across the roughly 640 repertoires, a later analysis counted roughly 84 million unique TCR beta chains, some 11 million of which were shared by at least two donors. To remove PCR and sequencing errors, raw reads were error-corrected and collapsed into unique sequences using a nearest-neighbor algorithm that merged closely related sequences. V, D and J gene segments were assigned by aligning CDR3 sequences to IMGT reference sequences. For a sequence to be retained, a match of at least six nucleotides to both a V gene segment and a J gene segment was required. A rearrangement counted as productive if the CDR3 had no stop codons and remained in frame with V and J, and every other rearrangement counted as non-productive. Following IMGT convention, CDR3 was defined as the stretch from the second conserved V-encoded cysteine up to the conserved J-encoded phenylalanine. In an earlier analysis of 587 of the donors, sequences lacking an unambiguous match to a single V gene segment were excluded. An earlier analysis of some 610 of the donors called V segments functional above 56.7% productive rearrangements and segregating when the between-donor standard deviation exceeded 5%. A statistical classification framework was developed to diagnose cytomegalovirus status using the catalog of TCR beta chain sequences. In a later analysis, V and J genes were assigned by comparing TCR nucleotide sequences against IMGT/GENE-DB human TR gene sequences. A later analysis assigned CDR3 sequences and most-parsimonious VDJ recombination scenarios with the TCRdist pipeline. In a later analysis, every TCR beta chain was defined by the combination of its CDR3 amino acid sequence and its V-gene family, and reads without a unique V-gene family were dropped. To address suspected cross-contamination and a sequencing artifact, a later analysis removed approximately 600 highly shared, low-generation-probability nucleotide sequences. A later analysis calculated a clonal expansion index for each public chain from normalized within-repertoire ranks of inferred template counts. In a later analysis, generation probabilities were computed using a VDJ recombination model fitted to out-of-frame rearrangements, and the results were checked against IGoR. In a later analysis, TCR-TCR, TCR-HLA and TCR-CMV co-occurrence was scored with hypergeometric tests, and a repertoire-size bias correction was applied to TCR pairs. A later analysis estimated false discovery rates by permuting HLA or CMV assignments 20 times. In a later analysis, co-occurring TCRs were grouped using DBSCAN, with TCRdist sequence similarity added in when clustering inside HLA-allele-positive subsets. Co-occurrence clustering excluded repertoires with fewer than 30,000 or more than 120,000 public chains, plus five with anomalous nucleotide sharing. Held by TCRdb, this immuneACCESS table contains in-frame sequences only and omits some clones. Under half of the omission traces to an unresolved V gene where checked; the cause of the rest is unknown. The V and J calls and clone size are taken from that table; D and trimming were inferred from the DNA. This sample comprises about 230,000 clones, just over 75% of them detected only once. In total, the top ten clones hold less than 3.5% of the sample.

The sequence was collected from a woman in her sixties in good health and CMV-seropositive. The chain employs TRBV6-5 and TRBJ1-3; the D segment could be TRBD1, given 5 matching bases. Sequencing was performed on PBMCs. The CDR3 region reads CATVDIFDTIYF. The DNA reads TGTGCCACCGTGGACATATTTGACACCATATATTTT.